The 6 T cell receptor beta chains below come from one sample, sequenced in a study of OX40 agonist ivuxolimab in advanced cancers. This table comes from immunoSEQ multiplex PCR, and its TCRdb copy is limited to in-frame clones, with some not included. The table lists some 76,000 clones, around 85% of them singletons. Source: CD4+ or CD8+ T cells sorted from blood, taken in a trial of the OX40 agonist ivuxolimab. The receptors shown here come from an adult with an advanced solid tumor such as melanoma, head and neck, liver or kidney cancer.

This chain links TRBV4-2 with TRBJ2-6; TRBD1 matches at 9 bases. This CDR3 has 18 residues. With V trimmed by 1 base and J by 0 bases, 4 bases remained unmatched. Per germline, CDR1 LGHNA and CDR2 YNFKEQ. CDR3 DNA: TGTGCCAGCAGCCAAGTAACAGGGGGCTTCTCTGGGGCCAACGTCCTGACTTTC. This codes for CASSQVTGGFSGANVLTF.

This CDR3 is CSVRTGFSGNTIYF. CDR3 DNA: TGCAGCGTCCGGACTGGTTTCTCTGGAAACACCATATATTTT. V gene TRBV29-1 combines with J gene TRBJ1-3; D not certain. Germline CDR1 and CDR2: SQVTM and ANQGSEA. The CDR3 length is 14 residues. V was pared by 6 bases and J by 0 bases, with 12 bases between.

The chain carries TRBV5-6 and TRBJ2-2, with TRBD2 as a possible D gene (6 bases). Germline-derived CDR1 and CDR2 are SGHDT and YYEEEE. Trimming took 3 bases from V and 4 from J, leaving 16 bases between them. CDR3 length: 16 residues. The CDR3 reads CASSSYGGRSTGELFF. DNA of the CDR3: TGTGCCAGCAGCTCTTACGGGGGACGGAGCACCGGGGAGCTGTTTTTT.

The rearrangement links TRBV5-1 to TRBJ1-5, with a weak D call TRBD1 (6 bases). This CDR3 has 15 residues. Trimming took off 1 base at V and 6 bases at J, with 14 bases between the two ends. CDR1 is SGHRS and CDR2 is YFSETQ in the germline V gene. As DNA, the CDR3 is TGCGCCAGCAGCTTGTTTGGGGGCTTTGGTCAGCCCCAGCATTTT. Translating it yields CASSLFGGFGQPQHF.

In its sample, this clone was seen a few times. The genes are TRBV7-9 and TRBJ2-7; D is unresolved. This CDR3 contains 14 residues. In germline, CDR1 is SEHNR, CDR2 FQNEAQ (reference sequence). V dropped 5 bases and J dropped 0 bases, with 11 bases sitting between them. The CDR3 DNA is TGTGCCAGCAGCCCCGAAACCGTCTCCTACGAGCAGTACTTC. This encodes CASSPETVSYEQYF.

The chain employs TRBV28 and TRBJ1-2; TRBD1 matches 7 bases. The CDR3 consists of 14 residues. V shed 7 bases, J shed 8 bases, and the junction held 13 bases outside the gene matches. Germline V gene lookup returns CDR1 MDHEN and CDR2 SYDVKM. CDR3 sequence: CASILTGRTEGYTF. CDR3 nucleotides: TGTGCCAGCATCCTGACAGGGCGGACGGAAGGCTACACCTTC.